The rows below give T cell receptor beta chains drawn from one sample of a study of T cell responses to AZD1222 COVID-19 vaccine. This table comes from immunoSEQ multiplex PCR, and its TCRdb copy is limited to in-frame clones, with some not included. The sample includes about 76,000 clones, approximately 80% of them seen just once. The material was peripheral blood, obtained 28 days after the second dose of the MenACWY control vaccine. The receptors were sampled from an adult who received the MenACWY meningococcal vaccine as a control. CDR3s include the opening cysteine and the closing phenylalanine or tryptophan. For some rows the clone size is stated as once, few or many, or as a class when expanded; others skip it.

V: TRBV7-2
size: .
CDR3: CASSPRLNTEAFF

V: TRBV2
size: .
CDR3: CASAGIRAAYEQYF

V: TRBV7-9
size: .
CDR3: CASSLGTAYEQYF

V: TRBV28
size: .
CDR3: CASSSTRTGANVLTF

V: TRBV24-1
size: .
CDR3: CATSEASGGIPYEQYF

V: TRBV9
size: .
CDR3: CASSEGTVSPLHF

V: TRBV7-9
size: .
CDR3: CASSLALAGSSRETQYF

V: TRBV4-3
size: .
CDR3: CASSQEWTGRNTIYF

V: TRBV6-5
size: .
CDR3: CASKGFTEIGNTIYF

V: TRBV5-1
size: .
CDR3: CASSIRLDGGELFF

V: TRBV4-3
size: .
CDR3: CASSAQGASQQFF

V: TRBV19
size: .
CDR3: CASSIETRSNEQFF

V: TRBV7-9
size: .
CDR3: CASSLGAQETQYF

V: TRBV11-2
size: few
CDR3: CASSLGVGNYGYTF

V: TRBV19
size: .
CDR3: CASSTGNEKLFF

V: TRBV5-1
size: .
CDR3: CASSLAGAGRNEKLFF

V: TRBV5-6
size: .
CDR3: CASSSRQGSGSPLHF

V: TRBV5-4
size: few
CDR3: CASSSRAGLADNEQFF

V: TRBV19
size: .
CDR3: CASSMGDSRNYGYTF

V: TRBV4-2
size: .
CDR3: CASSQLGRENTEAFF

V: TRBV20-1
size: .
CDR3: CSATRGNEQYF

V: TRBV28
size: .
CDR3: CASSLSAGGLFYEQYF

V: TRBV5-8
size: .
CDR3: CASSLEQLNTEAFF

V: TRBV5-1
size: .
CDR3: CASSFPGLAGGHNEQFF

V: TRBV6-5
size: .
CDR3: CASRGTGGNQPQHF

V: TRBV2
size: .
CDR3: CASREISGGETDTQYF

V: TRBV29-1
size: .
CDR3: CSVIQGARGYTF

V: TRBV19
size: .
CDR3: CASSTPSRGYPYGYTF

V: TRBV19
size: .
CDR3: CASRPQGGAQQPQHF

V: TRBV2
size: .
CDR3: CASSSQPSEKLFF

V: TRBV7-9
size: .
CDR3: CASSATSGGSGGQETQYF

V: TRBV6-1
size: .
CDR3: CASSENNEQFF

V: TRBV5-1
size: .
CDR3: CASSLYGGAIDTQYF

V: TRBV5-8
size: few
CDR3: CASSRTGDLNQPQHF

V: TRBV23-1
size: .
CDR3: CASSQSPGRPFSYEQYF

V: TRBV29-1
size: .
CDR3: CSVSDNTDTQYF

V: TRBV5-1
size: .
CDR3: CASSLEDRDIGEQYF

V: TRBV5-1
size: .
CDR3: CASSLNQRGPGEQFF

V: TRBV4-1
size: .
CDR3: CASSLRGGRVTEAFF

V: TRBV7-2
size: .
CDR3: CASSPGQGYTEAFF

V: TRBV5-1
size: .
CDR3: CASSLSGPTEAFF

V: TRBV2
size: .
CDR3: CASSTPNNYGYTF

V: TRBV7-2
size: .
CDR3: CASSADSGSWLAGELFF

V: TRBV10-3
size: .
CDR3: CATSGLRRGSYEQYF

V: TRBV19
size: .
CDR3: CASSIGGDSYEQYF

V: TRBV6-6
size: .
CDR3: CASSPLGSYNSPLHF

V: TRBV7-2
size: once
CDR3: CASTPGRPYEQYF

V: TRBV27
size: .
CDR3: CASSPQGLVGDEQFF

V: TRBV23-1
size: .
CDR3: CASSRHAGQVNTEAFF

V: TRBV11-2
size: .
CDR3: CASSFRTWDFRTEAFF

V: TRBV13
size: .
CDR3: CASSFGLAGGMNEQYF

V: TRBV19
size: .
CDR3: CASSIGRSNQPQHF

V: TRBV4-3
size: .
CDR3: CASSQEGGTANEKLFF

V: TRBV7-9
size: .
CDR3: CASSQLGGDKDIQYF

V: TRBV3-1/TRBV3-2
size: .
CDR3: CASSQERVSPLHF

V: TRBV11-2
size: .
CDR3: CASKLSASGRYNEQFF

V: TRBV2
size: few
CDR3: CASRGGQGNTGELFF

V: TRBV5-1
size: .
CDR3: CASSLAPAGVDYGYTF

V: TRBV5-1
size: .
CDR3: CASSPQTDYSSTQYF